Sequencing of this TCR beta chain was carried out in a study of blood T cells in healthy people across ages. Whole-study results and caveats: Across the age range, TCR beta diversity per million T cells fell in a roughly linear way.

Combining a sample-barcoded 5' primer with a J-beta primer mix, a second PCR ran for roughly 6 to 12 cycles. TCRdb redid the calling of the 5' RACE reads with MiXCR, one entry per CDR3 protein. The sample holds more than 800,000 distinct CDR3 sequences, 40% to 45% seen once. Germline V gene data show CDR1 as KGHDR and CDR2 as SFDVKD. CDR3 length: 14 residues. For this clonotype: Its target is not known.

This chain connects TRBV24-1 to TRBJ2-7, with D perhaps being TRBD1 or TRBD2 (5 bases each). Gene TRBJ2-5 matches the end of the DNA better, so the J call may be wrong. This TCR derives from an older woman in good health. The sample taken for sequencing was blood. CDR3 nucleotide sequence: TGTGCCACCAGTGAAACGGGGCCTTCGGAGACCCAGTACTTC. Protein product: CATSETGPSETQYF.